The clone carrying this T cell receptor (beta chain) is a singleton in its sample. Original processing methods: Amplification with reference gene primers provided the estimates of nucleated cell counts. Sequencing was performed with immunoSEQ multiplex PCR; in TCRdb, only in-frame clones are kept and a portion is missing. Clone size and V and J calls were adopted from that table, with D and trimming inferred from the DNA. This sample has nearly 95,000 clones, with roughly 91% found just once. The sample originates from a study of blood T cell repertoires in COVID-19. As for the study in general: The study drew acute and convalescent COVID-19 samples from the United States, Italy and Spain. T cells, B-cell-depleted T cells, or PBMCs provided the cDNA or gDNA that served as material.

Sequenced material: peripheral blood. This TCR was sampled from a woman of 80 years or more with acute or convalescent COVID-19.

CDR3: CASSQGRLGWDTGELFF. The CDR3 nucleotides read TGTGCCAGCAGCCAAGGACGACTAGGGTGGGACACCGGGGAGCTGTTTTTT. The chain uses TRBV4-2 and TRBJ2-2, with a possible D match to TRBD2 (6 bases). The CDR3 spans 17 residues. Looked up from germline, CDR1 is LGHNA and CDR2 is YNFKEQ. Trimming took 1 base from V and 3 from J, leaving 15 bases between them.